The rows below give T cell receptor beta chains drawn from one sample of a study of blood T cells in healthy people across ages. TCRdb reanalysed the 5' RACE reads using MiXCR and keeps one entry per CDR3 protein. The sample yields around 700,000 distinct CDR3 sequences, around 25% seen once. The same data also went into a second study, on T cells of mothers and their children.

The material sequenced was blood. These receptors were obtained from a boy younger than 18 in good health. Each CDR3 is given with its conserved first and last residue. D genes are given only for firm matches. Size values are once, few and many counts, or a class for expanded clones, and some rows have none.

TRBJ2-5	few	TRBD1	TRBV20-1	CSASTGGLETQYF	TGCAGTGCCTCCACAGGGGGCTTGGAGACCCAGTACTTC
TRBJ2-1	few	.	TRBV7-9	CASPSYNEQFF	TGTGCCAGCCCATCCTACAATGAGCAGTTCTTC
TRBJ2-1	.	.	TRBV5-1	CASSLRDIRGEQFF	TGCGCCAGCAGCTTGCGGGACATAAGGGGAGAGCAGTTCTTC
TRBJ2-7	few	.	TRBV28	CASSLGVPSYEQYF	TGTGCCAGCAGTTTGGGGGTTCCCTCCTACGAGCAGTACTTC
TRBJ2-5	few	.	TRBV20-1	CSAREWRGPGETQYF	TGCAGTGCTAGAGAATGGAGGGGCCCGGGGGAGACCCAGTACTTC
TRBJ2-7	.	TRBD1	TRBV20-1	CSASKDRGPNEQYF	TGCAGTGCTAGCAAAGACAGGGGGCCTAACGAGCAGTACTTC
TRBJ2-3	.	.	TRBV4-1	CASSQDLRSPGTDTQYF	TGCGCCAGCAGCCAAGATCTGCGGAGCCCTGGCACAGATACGCAGTATTTT
TRBJ2-5	many	TRBD1	TRBV29-1	CSTRQGPVETQYF	TGCAGCACCCGACAGGGTCCTGTAGAGACCCAGTACTTC
TRBJ2-2	few	TRBD2	TRBV12-3/TRBV12-4	CASRPTSGRGNTGELFF	TGTGCCAGCAGACCGACTAGCGGGAGAGGGAACACCGGGGAGCTGTTTTTT
TRBJ2-1	.	.	TRBV28	CATLGGPGDNEQFF	TGTGCCACCCTAGGGGGGCCTGGGGACAATGAGCAGTTCTTC
TRBJ2-4	few	.	TRBV19	CASSPAGVAKNIQYF	TGTGCCAGTAGTCCAGCAGGTGTAGCCAAAAACATTCAGTACTTC
TRBJ2-7	few	TRBD1	TRBV7-2	CASSLVQGAGEQYF	TGTGCCAGCAGCTTAGTACAGGGGGCTGGAGAGCAGTACTTC
TRBJ1-2	.	TRBD1	TRBV28	CASSSIRTGSGNGYTF	TGTGCCAGCAGTTCGATCCGGACAGGGTCTGGAAATGGCTACACCTTC
TRBJ2-5	once	.	TRBV7-9	CASSDGGTETQYF	TGTGCCAGCAGCGACGGAGGGACAGAGACCCAGTACTTC
TRBJ2-2	.	TRBD2	TRBV7-9	CASSLLLAVTGELFF	TGTGCCAGCAGCTTATTACTAGCGGTCACCGGGGAGCTGTTTTTT
TRBJ2-7	once	TRBD1	TRBV29-1	CSVPLKRQGTPGYGQYF	TGCAGCGTTCCCCTTAAGAGACAGGGGACTCCTGGCTACGGGCAGTACTTC
TRBJ2-7	.	TRBD2	TRBV29-1	CSAHSSGGAYEQYF	TGCAGCGCCCATTCAAGCGGGGGGGCCTACGAGCAGTACTTC
TRBJ2-7	.	.	TRBV4-1	CASSQDQGAGPKYF	TGCGCCAGCAGCCAAGATCAGGGTGCGGGGCCTAAGTACTTC
TRBJ2-1	few	.	TRBV28	CATLRSYNEQFF	TGTGCCACCCTTCGCAGCTACAATGAGCAGTTCTTC
TRBJ2-7	.	TRBD2	TRBV6-5	CASSYSLAGAYEQYF	TGTGCCAGCAGTTACTCCTTAGCGGGAGCCTACGAGCAGTACTTC
TRBJ2-3	few	.	TRBV5-6	CASTRASGTDTQYF	TGTGCCAGCACCAGGGCCAGCGGGACAGATACGCAGTATTTT
TRBJ2-3	many	TRBD1	TRBV20-1	CSARDGSSGQGGTDTQYF	TGCAGTGCTAGAGATGGCTCGAGCGGACAGGGGGGCACAGATACGCAGTATTTT
TRBJ1-5	.	TRBD1	TRBV2	CASSRGQGGQPQHF	TGTGCCAGCAGTCGCGGACAGGGCGGTCAGCCCCAGCATTTT
TRBJ1-4	few	.	TRBV5-6	CASSLALATNEKLFF	TGTGCCAGCAGCTTGGCCCTTGCAACTAATGAAAAACTGTTTTTT
TRBJ1-5	few	.	TRBV11-1	CASSLAGGDQPQHF	TGTGCCAGCAGCTTAGCCGGGGGGGATCAGCCCCAGCATTTT
TRBJ2-5	.	.	TRBV5-1	CASKEGGVETQYF	TGCGCCAGCAAAGAAGGGGGAGTGGAGACCCAGTACTTC